Below are 19 T cell receptor beta chains sequenced from a single sample in a study of read filtering for tumor transcriptome and immune sequencing. From approximately 430 ng of RNA, a library with molecular barcoded alpha/delta and beta/gamma adaptors was made. Each CDR3 protein is one row after TCRdb ran MiXCR on the reads. The profile shows about 58,000 distinct CDR3 sequences, more than 9% of them singletons. The source material was a population of CD138-negative cells sorted from bone marrow. Receptors were obtained from a donor aged 40 or older with multiple myeloma.

This clonotype was found many times. The V call is TRBV18, the J call TRBJ1-1; 7 bases map to TRBD1. Germline CDR1 reads KGHSH; CDR2 reads LQKENI. Trimming took 6 bases from V and 0 from J; bases not matched to a gene: 7. There are 15 residues in the CDR3. CDR3 nucleotides: TGTGCCAGCTCGAGGGACAGCTCCATGAACACTGAAGCTTTCTTT. Translating gives CASSRDSSMNTEAFF. The full variable domain, completed using reference TRBV18 and TRBJ1-1, is NAGVMQNPRHLVRRRGQEARLRCSPMKGHSHVYWYRQLPEEGLKFMVYLQKENIIDESGMPKERFSAEFPKEGPSILRIQQVVRGDSAAYFCASSRDSSMNTEAFFGQGTRLTVV.

This clonotype was recorded many times. The chain joins TRBV6-5 to TRBJ2-3, with TRBD1 matching 10 bases. This CDR3 is built from 14 residues. Germline V gives CDR1 MNHEY, CDR2 SVGAGI. The V gene end was trimmed by 6 bases and the J gene end by 7 bases; junction bases not matched to a gene: 7. The CDR3 sequence is CASRGTGVQYTQYF. The CDR3 DNA sequence: TGTGCCAGCAGGGGGACAGGGGTACAGTATACGCAGTATTTT.

This clonotype came up many times. The CDR3 bases are TGCAGTGCTGGTTGGGCTAGCGGGGGGGCCCTAGACCCCTACAATGAGCAGTTCTTC. Protein: CSAGWASGGALDPYNEQFF. The chain employs TRBV20-1 and TRBJ2-1; 12 bases map to TRBD2. V lost 5 bases to trimming and J lost 2 bases; unmatched junction nucleotides: 16. The germline V gene encodes CDR1 DFQATT and CDR2 SNEGSKA (reference sequence). The CDR3 consists of 19 residues.

This clonotype was recorded at least ten times. The rearrangement links TRBV29-1 to TRBJ1-5, with a weak D call TRBD1 (5 bases). The V end was cut by 4 bases, the J end by 7 bases, with 11 bases between. This CDR3 region has 12 residues. Germline CDR1 reads SQVTM; CDR2 reads ANQGSEA. The CDR3 DNA reads TGCAGCGTTGTGGGGCAAGGCCAGCCCCAGCATTTT. Translation: CSVVGQGQPQHF.

This clonotype was detected ten times or more. The chain joins TRBV3-1 to TRBJ2-7, with TRBD1 identical over 10 bases. Per germline, CDR1 LGHDT and CDR2 YNNKEL (reference sequence). This CDR3 is 15 amino acids long. The V gene end was trimmed by 4 bases and the J gene end by 1 base; junction bases not matched to a gene: 4. The CDR3 protein is CASSPAGQGSYEQYF. The CDR3 DNA sequence: TGTGCCAGCAGCCCGGCGGGACAGGGGTCCTACGAGCAGTACTTC.

Many counts were recorded for this clonotype. The rearrangement joins TRBV5-1 to TRBJ2-3; 9 bases agree with TRBD1. The germline gives CDR1 SGHRS, CDR2 YFSETQ. This CDR3 spans 18 amino acids. V lost 0 bases, J lost 3 bases, and 11 bases stayed unmatched. DNA for the CDR3: TGCGCCAGCAGCTTGGCCTCCGTTTACAGGGGGCAAACAGATACGCAGTATTTT. Translated, it gives CASSLASVYRGQTDTQYF.

This clonotype showed up many times. The chain is built from TRBV7-9 and TRBJ1-4; no clear D. V was clipped by 1 base and J by 8 bases, with 14 bases between them. This CDR3 comprises 15 residues. Germline values: CDR1 SEHNR, CDR2 FQNEAQ (reference sequence). The CDR3 DNA is TGTGCCAGCAGCTTAGGTGGCTATAAGCGGGAAAAACTGTTTTTT. This sequence encodes CASSLGGYKREKLFF.

This clonotype has ten or more counts. The genes are TRBV18 and TRBJ2-7; maybe TRBD1 (6 bases). Per germline, CDR1 KGHSH and CDR2 LQKENI. Trimming stripped 4 bases from V and 7 bases from J, with 11 bases between. The CDR3 runs to 12 residues. CDR3 region: CASSQQGSEQYF. As DNA, the CDR3 is TGTGCCAGCTCACAACAGGGTTCGGAGCAGTACTTC. Complete variable domain (other parts from reference TRBV18 and TRBJ2-7): NAGVMQNPRHLVRRRGQEARLRCSPMKGHSHVYWYRQLPEEGLKFMVYLQKENIIDESGMPKERFSAEFPKEGPSILRIQQVVRGDSAAYFCASSQQGSEQYFGPGTRLTVT.

This clonotype was recorded many times. V and J are TRBV9 and TRBJ2-3; tentatively, D is TRBD1 or TRBD2 (6 bases each). Trimming removed 6 bases at V and 1 base at J, with 12 bases between. The CDR3 is 14 amino acids. CDR1 is SGDLS and CDR2 is YYNGEE in the germline V gene. CDR3 DNA: TGTGCCAGCAACCACGGGGGCCGCACAGATACGCAGTATTTT. Amino acid sequence: CASNHGGRTDTQYF. Looking up the rest from reference TRBV9 and TRBJ2-3 gives the full variable domain: DSGVTQTPKHLITATGQRVTLRCSPRSGDLSVYWYQQSLDQGLQFLIQYYNGEERAKGNILERFSAQQFPDLHSELNLSSLELGDSALYFCASNHGGRTDTQYFGPGTRLTVL.

This clonotype was counted at least ten times. The DNA for the CDR3 is TGTGCCAGCAGTGGACAGGGCCAAGAGACCCAGTACTTC. Its protein is CASSGQGQETQYF. The gene calls are TRBV2 and TRBJ2-5; 7 positions match TRBD1. The CDR3 covers 13 residues. After removal of 4 bases from V and 1 base from J, the junction contained 0 bases not matched to a gene. Germline V gives CDR1 SNHLY, CDR2 FYNNEI. The full variable domain, rest sourced from reference TRBV2 and TRBJ2-5, is EPEVTQTPSHQVTQMGQEVILRCVPISNHLYFYWYRQILGQKVEFLVSFYNNEISEKSEIFDDQFSVERPDGSNFTLKIRSTKLEDSAMYFCASSGQGQETQYFGPGTRLLVL.

This clonotype appeared once. A far larger clone lies a single base away; this is likely a read error. The genes are TRBV12-5 and TRBJ2-7, with 7 positions matching TRBD1. The germline V gene encodes CDR1 LGHNT and CDR2 FRNRAP. The CDR3 loop spans 13 amino acids. CDR3 in amino acids: CASSRGQGYEQHF. CDR3 bases: TGTGCCAGCAGTAGGGGGCAGGGTTACGAGCAGCACTTC.

This clonotype was detected ten times or more. This CDR3 reads CASSHRQGYQPQHF. As DNA, the CDR3 is TGTGCCAGCTCACACCGCCAGGGGTATCAGCCCCAGCATTTT. This chain joins TRBV18 and TRBJ1-5; tentative D call: TRBD1 (6 bases). The length of the CDR3 is 14 residues. V lost 4 bases to trimming and J lost 5 bases, with 12 bases between them. The germline V gene has CDR1 KGHSH and CDR2 LQKENI.

This clonotype was recorded many times. This rearrangement joins TRBV29-1 to TRBJ1-1; tentatively, D is TRBD1 (6 bases). The CDR3 runs 17 residues. Deletions cut 0 bases from V and 0 bases from J, with 17 bases between. Germline CDR1 is SQVTM and CDR2 is ANQGSEA. CDR3 residues: CSVEEIAGHRLNTEAFF. CDR3 DNA sequence: TGCAGCGTTGAAGAAATAGCGGGACATAGATTGAACACTGAAGCTTTCTTT.

The chain links TRBV19 to TRBJ1-1; D may be TRBD1 (6 bases). Trimming pared 7 bases from V and 4 bases from J, leaving 13 bases between. CDR1 and CDR2 from the germline V gene are LNHDA and SQIVND (reference sequence). The CDR3 loop spans 13 amino acids. CDR3 region: CASNRDLFTEAFF. Written as DNA, the CDR3 is TGTGCCAGTAACAGGGATCTTTTCACTGAAGCTTTCTTT.

DNA of the CDR3: TGTGCCAGCAGACAGAACCAGGGCTACACCGGGGAGCTGTTTTTT. Translated: CASRQNQGYTGELFF. The chain links TRBV6-6 to TRBJ2-2; D might be TRBD1 (5 bases). V was trimmed by 6 bases and J by 3 bases, leaving 14 bases between them. The CDR3 contains 15 residues. Germline loops: CDR1 MNHNY, CDR2 SVGAGI (reference sequence).

This clonotype was counted ten times or more. V gene TRBV20-1 combines with J gene TRBJ2-1; either TRBD1 or TRBD2 may fit D (6 bases each). Trimming took off 0 bases at V and 4 bases at J, with 13 bases between the two ends. This CDR3 spans 15 amino acids. Germline CDR1 is DFQATT and CDR2 is SNEGSKA (reference sequence). The CDR3 sequence: CSARDGGGHYNEQFF. The CDR3 DNA reads TGCAGTGCTAGAGATGGTGGGGGGCATTACAATGAGCAGTTCTTC.

This clonotype has ten or more counts. This chain joins TRBV4-1 and TRBJ1-1; 10 nucleotides match TRBD1. After removal of 4 bases from V and 3 bases from J, the junction contained 8 bases not matched to a gene. Germline lookup yields CDR1 MGHRA and CDR2 YSYEKL. This CDR3 comprises 16 residues. The CDR3 sequence is CASSPGQGTGDTEAFF. In DNA, the CDR3 is TGCGCCAGCAGCCCGGGACAGGGGACGGGGGACACTGAAGCTTTCTTT.

At least ten counts were recorded for this clonotype. The chain recombines TRBV29-1 with TRBJ2-1; 12 bases match TRBD2. Germline CDR1 SQVTM, CDR2 ANQGSEA. The J segment lost 9 bases and the V segment lost 4 bases, leaving 7 bases of the junction unmatched. The CDR3 has 14 amino acids. CDR3 bases: TGCAGCGTTGTTCTAGCGGGGGGGCCAACTGAGCAGTTCTTC. Its translation: CSVVLAGGPTEQFF.

This clonotype was counted ten times or more. In nucleotides, the CDR3 is TGCAGCGCCCAACTAGCGGCGAACACCGGGGAGCTGTTTTTT. It is translated as CSAQLAANTGELFF. This chain uses TRBV29-1 with TRBJ2-2; TRBD2 agrees at 8 bases. The CDR3 has 14 amino acids. The germline V gene encodes CDR1 SQVTM and CDR2 ANQGSEA. With 7 bases clipped from V and 0 bases from J, the junction kept 4 bases outside the gene matches.